The source of this T cell receptor (beta chain) is a study of Tregs in tolerant kidney transplant recipients. Overall study context: Mixed chimerism was transient after nonmyeloablative marrow transplants from related graft donors. Findings and caveats of the study: The small number of patients limits these findings pending further validation. For some patients, primers changed over time, blocking nucleotide-level comparison.

The method was immunoSEQ multiplex PCR; TCRdb's version includes in-frame clones alone and lacks a portion of them. The table has more than 75,000 clones, roughly 93% seen once; the top ten hold 0.46%. This clone was seen just once. Antigen specificity is unknown. This CDR3 has 14 amino acids. The V end was cut by 1 base, the J end by 1 base, with 7 bases between. Germline V gives CDR1 LNHNV, CDR2 YYDKDF (reference sequence). V and J are TRBV15 and TRBJ1-1; D not resolved. The sequencing used CD4+ T cells from blood, collected before the transplant. The sequence was obtained from a human donor who received a combined kidney and bone marrow transplant. CDR3 loop: CATSRVQENTEAFF. The CDR3 coding sequence is TGTGCCACCAGCAGAGTTCAGGAGAACACTGAAGCTTTCTTT.